This T cell receptor (beta chain) was identified in a study of CD8+ T cells in alopecia areata. Points from the study as a whole: Normal scalp had lower clonality than lesional scalp, with alopecia totalis/universalis lesions showing this most strongly.

As for this clone: Antigen unknown.

Peripheral blood, together with lesional scalp punch biopsies, was collected from alopecia areata patients. Sequencing templates came from extracted RNA that was reverse transcribed into cDNA. Repertoires were generated with immunoSEQ multiplex PCR, while TCRdb's copy carries only in-frame clones and drops some. Here the sample spans 150,000 or so clones, more than 75% being singletons. The CDR3 consists of 15 residues. The germline V and J ends were trimmed by 4 bases and 3 bases, with 16 bases remaining between them. Germline-derived CDR1 and CDR2 are MGHRA and YSYEKL. Sequencing was performed on CD8+ T cells sorted from blood, taken at week 0. The source is a human donor with alopecia areata. The genes are TRBV4-1 and TRBJ2-7; TRBD2 is a possible D gene (5 bases). The CDR3 sequence is CASSRQASGNYEQYF. In DNA, the CDR3 is TGCGCCAGCAGCCGTCAGGCCAGCGGAAACTACGAGCAGTACTTC.